The clone carrying this TCR beta chain turned up a few times. The antigen is not known. The data belong to a study of beta chain features in type 1 diabetes. Study observations and caveats: For patients, the naive, central memory and Treg TCRB repertoires appeared more alike than for healthy donors. More deletions and fewer insertions at VDJ junctions were seen in type 1 diabetes patients. PCR might preferentially amplify shorter templates, equally in patients and controls.

cDNA synthesis used the whole RNA isolate, giving expressed TCRB sequences. Some clones are missing from TCRdb's copy, which holds only in-frame ones; the method was immunoSEQ multiplex PCR. The table lists about half a million clones, 10% to 12% of them singletons. The CDR3 runs 13 residues. The germline V and J ends were trimmed by 0 bases and 8 bases, with 5 bases remaining between them. Germline lookup yields CDR1 SEHNR and CDR2 FQNEAQ (reference sequence). The genes are TRBV7-9 and TRBJ1-6; D remains ambiguous. This TCR came from a woman aged 18-29 years in good health. Sequenced: naive CD4+ T cells from blood. The CDR3 region is CASSLALDSPLHF. Here the CDR3 DNA reads TGTGCCAGCAGCTTAGCGCTTGATTCACCCCTCCACTTT. Combining the CDR3 with reference TRBV7-9 and TRBJ1-6 gives the whole variable domain DTGVSQNPRHKITKRGQNVTFRCDPISEHNRLYWYRQTLGQGPEFLTYFQNEAQLEKSRLLSDRFSAERPKGSFSTLEIQRTEQGDSAMYLCASSLALDSPLHFGNGTRLTVT.